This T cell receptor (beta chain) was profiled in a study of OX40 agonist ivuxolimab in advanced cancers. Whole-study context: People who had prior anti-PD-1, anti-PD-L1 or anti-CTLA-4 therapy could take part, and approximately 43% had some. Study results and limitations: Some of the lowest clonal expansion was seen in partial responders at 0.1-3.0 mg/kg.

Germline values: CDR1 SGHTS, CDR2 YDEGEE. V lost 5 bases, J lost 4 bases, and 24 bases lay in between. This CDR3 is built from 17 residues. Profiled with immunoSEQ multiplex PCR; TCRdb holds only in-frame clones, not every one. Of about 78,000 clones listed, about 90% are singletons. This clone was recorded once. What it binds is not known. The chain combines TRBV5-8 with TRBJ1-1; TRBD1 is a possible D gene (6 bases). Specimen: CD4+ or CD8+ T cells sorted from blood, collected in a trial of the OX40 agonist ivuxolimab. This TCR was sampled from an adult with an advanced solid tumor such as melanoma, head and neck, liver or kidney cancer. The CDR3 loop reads CASSSPRDIRLTTEAFF. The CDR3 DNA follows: TGTGCCAGCAGTTCTCCCCGGGACATCCGTTTGACCACTGAAGCTTTCTTT.